The TCR beta chain under discussion was sequenced for a study of human T cells and chemical hapten exposure. CDR1 is SGHAT, CDR2 FQNNGV, per germline. This CDR3 has 15 residues. The sample's time point: pre-sensitization, week 0. Treatment indicated: therapeutic diphenylcyclopropenone sensitization with weekly scalp DPC. The drawing of blood occurred before each patch test was applied. Suited to DPC and affected by alopecia, the donors ranged from 18 to 70 years old. The starting material, unfractionated whole blood, was used for total RNA extraction. Individual cDNA molecules had unique molecular identifiers attached to them by the library. TCRdb recomputed calls from the RACE reads with MiXCR, one row per CDR3 protein. Of around 110,000 distinct CDR3 sequences detected, approximately 12% appear once; the ten largest clones hold 1.6%. Ten or more counts support this clonotype. An end of the junction differs from the germline gene, which may be a read error.

The V and J genes are TRBV11-2 and TRBJ2-5; 9 bases are a match to TRBD1. The input for sequencing was whole blood, taken in connection with sensitization to the hapten diphenylcyclopropenone (DPC). This TCR was sampled from a woman aged 50 to 60 with alopecia areata. Some clones in this sample may be carry-over from other donors' samples. Here the CDR3 DNA reads TGTGCCAGCAGCTTGGGTACAGGGGGCCAAGCGACCCAGTACTTC. Translated, it gives CASSLGTGGQATQYF.